Each of the 19 T cell receptor beta chains below was sequenced from the same sample in a study of regulatory T cells in long-lasting Graves disease. Building the TCR beta libraries relied on iRepertoire HTBI primers, and CDR3 regions underwent Arm-PCR. TCRdb re-called the multiplex PCR reads through MiXCR, storing one row per CDR3 protein. The sample holds about 470,000 distinct CDR3 sequences, roughly 20% seen once. Documented time point: persistent/refractory GD, antithyroid drugs over 5 years with positive TRAb. There was RNA extracted from PBMCs, and the TCR library was made from it. This specimen was peripheral blood mononuclear cells (PBMCs), taken when the disease was refractory, from a patient treated with antithyroid drugs. These receptors came from a female donor with Graves disease.

This clonotype was counted a few times. The chain recombines TRBV20-1 with TRBJ2-7; D may be TRBD2 (6 bases). This CDR3 comprises 13 residues. From germline, CDR1 is DFQATT and CDR2 SNEGSKA (reference sequence). The ends were cut back, 1 base at V and 3 bases at J, with 10 bases in the middle. The CDR3 nucleotides are TGCAGTGCTAGAGGGGGGGACTTCTACGAGCAGTACTTC. This encodes CSARGGDFYEQYF.

Remarks on this clonotype: A far more abundant clone sits one base away, making this likely a read error. The CDR3 end shows no conserved phenylalanine or tryptophan, and so a read error is likely. The chain has TRBV6-1 and TRBJ2-5, with D perhaps assigned TRBD1 or TRBD2 (5 bases each). The length of the CDR3 is 12 residues. V dropped 5 bases and J dropped 5 bases, with 9 bases sitting between them. The germline gives CDR1 MNHNS, CDR2 SASEGT. CDR3 bases: TGTGCCAGCAGTCTGGGGGTTGAGACCCAGTACCTC. Translation gives CASSLGVETQYL.

This clonotype was seen ten or more times. The chain has TRBV6-1 and TRBJ2-7; 11 bases match TRBD2. V dropped 11 bases and J dropped 1; count of bases not matched to a gene: 4. The germline gives CDR1 MNHNS, CDR2 SASEGT. The CDR3 is 13 amino acids. The CDR3 sequence is CAGGTSGSYEQYF. DNA of the CDR3: TGTGCCGGAGGGACTAGCGGATCCTACGAGCAGTACTTC.

The rearrangement uses TRBV7-3 and TRBJ1-1; 9 bases line up with TRBD1. The CDR3 runs 18 residues. The V gene's germline CDR1 is SGHTA and CDR2 FQGTGA. The J segment lost 0 bases and the V segment lost 5 bases, leaving 13 bases of the junction unmatched. CDR3 DNA: TGTGCCAGCAGCAGAACAGGGGGCGCGGGTCTCATGAACACTGAAGCTTTCTTT. It is translated as CASSRTGGAGLMNTEAFF.

This chain joins TRBV7-3 and TRBJ2-5, with a possible D match to TRBD2 (6 bases). There are 19 residues in the CDR3. V was pared by 1 base and J by 2 bases, with 23 bases between. CDR1 is SGHTA, CDR2 FQGTGA, per germline. The CDR3: CASSLNAGLPFSKQETQYF. In DNA, the CDR3 is TGTGCCAGCAGCTTAAATGCGGGACTTCCTTTCTCAAAACAAGAGACCCAGTACTTC.

This clonotype was found many times. This chain joins TRBV6-4 and TRBJ1-1; TRBD1 matches at 7 bases. V lost 2 bases to trimming and J lost 11 bases; unmatched junction nucleotides: 11. The CDR3 spans 14 residues. Germline-derived CDR1 and CDR2 are MRHNA and SNTAGT. CDR3 nucleotide sequence: TGTGCCAGCAGTGACCACGGGACAGTGTATGGGGCTTTCTTT. It yields the protein CASSDHGTVYGAFF.

There are many counts of this clonotype. At one of its ends the junction is not consistent with the germline gene, which may arise from a read error. The chain is built from TRBV5-1 and TRBJ2-5; perhaps TRBD2 as D (6 bases). The V gene's germline CDR1 is SGHRS and CDR2 YFSETQ. The CDR3 is made up of 12 amino acids. The CDR3 sequence is CASSYTSLTQYF. The CDR3 region has the DNA TGTGCCAGCAGCTATACTAGCCTGACCCAGTACTTC.

This clonotype has only a few counts. The V call is TRBV5-8, the J call TRBJ2-6; tentatively, D is TRBD2 (6 bases). CDR1 is SGHTS and CDR2 is YDEGEE in the germline V gene. Deletions cut 1 base from V and 3 bases from J, with 17 bases between. The CDR3 runs 18 residues. DNA of the CDR3: TGTGCCAGCAGCTTGTCAACACCCGGGGGTTTTGGGGCCAACGTCCTGACTTTC. This translates into CASSLSTPGGFGANVLTF.

V usage is TRBV13 and J usage is TRBJ1-2, with a weak D call TRBD1 (6 bases). V shed 5 bases and J shed 6 bases, with 13 bases lying between them. The CDR3 is 13 amino acids. Germline-derived CDR1 and CDR2 are PRHDT and FYEKMQ (reference sequence). The CDR3 DNA reads as TGTGCCAGCAGCGGGCCCAGGGGAGATGGCTACACCTTC. It codes for CASSGPRGDGYTF.

Concerning this clonotype: This could be a read error, since a much larger clone is one nucleotide away. The chain carries TRBV29-1 and TRBJ2-7; no definite D call. V was trimmed by 4 bases and J by 7 bases, leaving 17 bases between them. Germline V gene lookup returns CDR1 SQVTM and CDR2 ANQGSEA. The CDR3 contains 13 residues. Here the CDR3 DNA reads TGCAGCGTTGTAGACGGAATAGGGAAAGAGCAGTACTTC. It codes for CSVVDGIGKEQYF.

This clonotype was counted many times. The V call is TRBV28, the J call TRBJ2-5, with 11 positions matching TRBD2. CDR1 and CDR2 (germline): MDHEN, SYDVKM. Trimming removed 5 bases from V and 1 base from J; junction bases left unmatched: 3. This CDR3 has 15 amino acids. As DNA, the CDR3 is TGTGCCAGCAGTGCCGGGACTAGCGGCCAAGAGACCCAGTACTTC. Translating gives CASSAGTSGQETQYF.

To note about this clonotype: A much more abundant neighbour one base away suggests this may be a read error. This chain uses TRBV27 with TRBJ2-7; D uncertain. Between the trimmed V and J ends, which lost 2 bases and 3 bases, there was a span of 11 bases. The CDR3 extends over 14 amino acids. Per germline, CDR1 MNHEY and CDR2 SMNVEV (reference sequence). This chain's CDR3 is CASSLKEFYYEQYF. CDR3 in DNA: TGTGCCAGCAGTTTAAAGGAGTTTTACTACGAGCAGTACTTC.

The V gene is TRBV7-2, the J gene TRBJ1-1; TRBD1 might be the D (6 bases). V gave up 4 bases and J gave up 1 base, with 19 bases separating them. The CDR3 is made up of 17 amino acids. Germline CDR1 and CDR2: SGHTA and FQGNSA. The CDR3 region is CASSSLDSPAKNTEAFF. The CDR3 DNA reads TGTGCCAGCAGCTCACTGGACAGCCCCGCGAAGAACACTGAAGCTTTCTTT.

At least ten counts were recorded for this clonotype. The CDR3 DNA sequence: TGCAGTGCTAGATTCCAGGGTGAAAAACTGTTTTTT. Translating gives CSARFQGEKLFF. The chain recombines TRBV20-1 with TRBJ1-4, with D possibly being TRBD1 (5 bases). Germline V gene sequence: CDR1 DFQATT, CDR2 SNEGSKA (reference sequence). CDR3 length: 12 amino acids. V lost 2 bases and J lost 7, with 8 bases in between.

Remarks on this clonotype: The CDR3 carries no conserved terminal phenylalanine or tryptophan, so it likely arises from a read error. V gene TRBV12-3 or TRBV12-4 combines with J gene TRBJ2-4, with a possible D match to TRBD2 (7 bases). Trimming took 5 bases from V and 6 from J, leaving 14 bases between them. This CDR3 has 14 residues. In DNA form, the CDR3 reads TGTGCCAGCAGTGAGGCGGGGGCTAGAAACATTCAGTACCTC. This sequence encodes CASSEAGARNIQYL.

This clonotype has a single count. The chain links TRBV12-3 or TRBV12-4 to TRBJ2-4; 11 bases are a match to TRBD2. J gave up 2 bases and V 4 bases, and 13 bases lay outside the gene matches. The CDR3 loop spans 19 amino acids. The CDR3 nucleotides read TGTGCCAGCAGTTCCACAGGTAGCGGGAGGGCCGGGTCCAAAAACATTCAGTACTTC. This translates into CASSSTGSGRAGSKNIQYF.

The V and J genes are TRBV5-6 and TRBJ1-2; D may be TRBD1 (6 bases). The CDR3 has 12 residues. V gave up 4 bases and J gave up 7 bases, with 11 bases separating them. CDR1 SGHDT and CDR2 YYEEEE come from the germline V gene. This chain's CDR3 is CASSHAQGGYTF. CDR3 bases: TGTGCCAGCAGCCACGCACAGGGTGGCTACACCTTC.

The sample holds many counts of this clonotype. The CDR3 DNA reads as TGTGCCAGCCAGATGAGGGGAGTCAAGGAGACCCAGTACTTC. Its translation is CASQMRGVKETQYF. This chain links TRBV5-4 with TRBJ2-5; the D call may be TRBD1 or TRBD2 (5 bases each). The CDR3 is made up of 14 amino acids. Looked up from germline, CDR1 is SGHNT and CDR2 is YYREEE (reference sequence). V dropped 7 bases and J dropped 5 bases, with 18 bases sitting between them.

The chain couples TRBV20-1 to TRBJ2-7; D not resolved. Trimming left V 5 bases short and J 7 bases short, with 15 bases between. This CDR3 is 12 amino acids long. In germline, CDR1 is DFQATT, CDR2 SNEGSKA (reference sequence). The CDR3 loop is CSAANVLSEQYF. CDR3 nucleotide sequence: TGCAGTGCTGCGAACGTGCTCTCGGAGCAGTACTTC.